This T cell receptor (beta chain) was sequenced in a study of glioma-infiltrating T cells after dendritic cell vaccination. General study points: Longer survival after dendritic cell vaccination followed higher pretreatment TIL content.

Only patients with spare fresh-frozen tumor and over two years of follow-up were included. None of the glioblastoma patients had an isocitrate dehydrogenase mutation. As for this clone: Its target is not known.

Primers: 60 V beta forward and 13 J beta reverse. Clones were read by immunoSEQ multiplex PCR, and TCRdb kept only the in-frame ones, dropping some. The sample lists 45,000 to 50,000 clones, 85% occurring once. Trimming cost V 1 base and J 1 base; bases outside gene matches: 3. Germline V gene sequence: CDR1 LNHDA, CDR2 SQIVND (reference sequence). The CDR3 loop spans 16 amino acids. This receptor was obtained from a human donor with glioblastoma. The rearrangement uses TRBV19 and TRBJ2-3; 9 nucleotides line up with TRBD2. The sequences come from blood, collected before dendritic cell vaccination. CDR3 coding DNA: TGTGCCAGTAGTATAGGAGAGCGGGGGGGCACAGATACGCAGTATTTT. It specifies CASSIGERGGTDTQYF.